This T cell receptor (beta chain) comes out of a study of T cells in Graves' hyperthyroidism and ophthalmopathy. Study overall: Peripheral blood sampling occurred at initial diagnosis, before any treatment. Study-wide results and limits: Model predictions of ophthalmopathy came a median around 6.5 months before onset.

Researchers took RNA transcripts and amplified the TCR beta CDR3 regions from them. HTBI primers were employed in a first-round RT-PCR of the TCR CDR3. Each CDR3 protein gets one entry after TCRdb re-called the multiplex PCR reads with MiXCR. The sample has some 400,000 distinct CDR3 sequences, approximately 15% seen once; the top ten hold about a fifth. Ten or more counts support this clonotype. No antigen is known for it. V lost 5 bases, J lost 5 bases, and 8 bases stayed unmatched. The CDR3 is 14 residues long. From germline, CDR1 is MNHNS and CDR2 SASEGT. This receptor was taken from a man aged 30-40 years with Graves' hyperthyroidism that later progressed to Graves' ophthalmopathy. The V gene is TRBV6-1, the J gene TRBJ2-7; 8 bases align to TRBD1. Material for sequencing was blood. The CDR3 here is CASSWPGGYHEQYF. As DNA, the CDR3 is TGTGCCAGCAGTTGGCCAGGGGGCTACCACGAGCAGTACTTC.